One and the same sample provided the 19 T cell receptor beta chains below, sequenced in a study of cytotoxic CD8 clonotypes in ibrutinib-treated CLL. Clones were sequenced by immunoSEQ multiplex PCR, and TCRdb holds only the in-frame ones, with some missing. The data contain roughly 250,000 clones, 70% of them singletons. Here the sequenced sample was PBMCs, taken after 24 months of ibrutinib treatment. These receptors were obtained from a human donor with chronic lymphocytic leukemia.

This chain connects TRBV27 to TRBJ2-5; 7 nucleotides align to TRBD2. The CDR3 consists of 18 residues. Germline values: CDR1 MNHEY, CDR2 SMNVEV (reference sequence). The ends lost 1 base at V and 1 base at J; junction bases unmatched: 12. CDR3 loop: CASSLYRQPGLSQETQYF. CDR3 nucleotides: TGTGCCAGCAGTTTATACCGTCAACCGGGACTATCCCAAGAGACCCAGTACTTC.

The chain employs TRBV11-3 and TRBJ2-7, with 10 nucleotides matching TRBD2. Germline loops: CDR1 SGHNT, CDR2 YENEEA. V lost 3 bases to trimming and J lost 3 bases; unmatched junction nucleotides: 8. The length of the CDR3 is 16 residues. The CDR3 nucleotides are TGTGCCAGCAGCTTGGGGGCTAGCGGGAGCAACTACGAGCAGTACTTC. Its translation is CASSLGASGSNYEQYF.

CDR3 sequence reads: CASSSAGTENTGELFF. The CDR3 DNA follows: TGTGCCAGCAGCTCGGCCGGGACAGAAAACACCGGGGAGCTGTTTTTT. The chain joins TRBV7-3 to TRBJ2-2; 7 bases agree with TRBD1. The V and J ends lost 4 bases and 2 bases, in that order; junction bases with no gene match: 7. This CDR3 comprises 16 residues. The germline V gene has CDR1 SGHTA and CDR2 FQGTGA.

The chain links TRBV2 to TRBJ1-1; D remains ambiguous. CDR1 SNHLY and CDR2 FYNNEI come from the germline V gene. V gave up 5 bases and J gave up 6 bases, with 22 bases separating them. The CDR3 contains 16 residues. CDR3 DNA: TGTGCCAGCAGTACACGCTCGATGGATACCGGGGCTGAAGCTTTCTTT. Protein product: CASSTRSMDTGAEAFF.

The V call is TRBV27, the J call TRBJ2-7, with 9 bases fitting TRBD1. With 7 bases clipped from V and 6 bases from J, the junction kept 13 bases outside the gene matches. The CDR3 is 15 amino acids. Germline CDR1 and CDR2: MNHEY and SMNVEV (reference sequence). CDR3 residues: CASTSKGTGYGEQYF. Written as DNA, the CDR3 is TGTGCCAGCACTTCGAAGGGGACAGGGTATGGCGAGCAGTACTTC.

The chain recombines TRBV19 with TRBJ2-7; 10 bases are shared with TRBD1. Germline CDR1 reads LNHDA; CDR2 reads SQIVND (reference sequence). The CDR3 contains 15 residues. Trimming took 4 bases from V and 2 from J; bases not matched to a gene: 5. The CDR3 coding sequence is TGTGCCAGTAGTACCCGGACAGGGGGGACCTACGAGCAGTACTTC. Amino acids: CASSTRTGGTYEQYF.

V gene TRBV11-1 combines with J gene TRBJ2-3; the D call may be TRBD1 or TRBD2 (6 bases each). The CDR3 is 16 amino acids. Per the germline V gene, CDR1 is SGHAT and CDR2 is FQDESV (reference sequence). V was trimmed by 5 bases and J by 0 bases, leaving 15 bases between them. CDR3 DNA sequence: TGTGCCAGCAGCCCCACCCGGGGGCCAAGCACAGATACGCAGTATTTT. Translated, it gives CASSPTRGPSTDTQYF.

The rearrangement links TRBV5-7 to TRBJ1-2; unclear D gene. TRBV5-7 is marked as an open reading frame, function uncertain. Trimming left V 0 bases short and J 0 bases short, with 12 bases between. The CDR3 extends over 16 amino acids. Written as DNA, the CDR3 is TGTGCCAGCAGCTTGGCCTTAAGGCTAGCTAACTATGGCTACACCTTC. Translation gives CASSLALRLANYGYTF.

This chain joins TRBV29-1 and TRBJ2-7; no clear D gene. V lost 4 bases and J 2 bases, leaving 9 bases between the germline ends. CDR1 and CDR2 from the germline V gene are SQVTM and ANQGSEA. CDR3 length: 12 amino acids. The CDR3 DNA follows: TGCAGCGTTGGACCCGAGCCCTACGAGCAGTACTTC. Translating gives CSVGPEPYEQYF.

The rearrangement joins TRBV4-3 to TRBJ2-7; the D gene is possibly TRBD1 (7 bases). The CDR3 sequence is 15 residues long. Germline assignment: CDR1 LGHNA and CDR2 YSLEER. V was shortened by 4 bases and J by 8 bases, with 21 bases between the two germline ends. CDR3 coding DNA: TGCGCCAGCAGCCCAGGCGGGACAGTACGGGGCAAGCAGTACTTC. Its translation is CASSPGGTVRGKQYF.

The rearrangement joins TRBV14 to TRBJ1-1; D ambiguous. Deletions cut 4 bases from V and 5 bases from J, with 8 bases between. This CDR3 contains 12 residues. Germline CDR1 SGHDN, CDR2 FVKESK. The CDR3 loop reads CASSRRGTEAFF. DNA of the CDR3: TGTGCCAGCAGCCGTAGAGGGACTGAAGCTTTCTTT.

J is TRBJ2-1 and V is TRBV5-1, with D perhaps matching TRBD2 (5 bases). The CDR3 contains 18 residues. V lost 4 bases, J lost 0 bases, and 20 bases lay in between. Germline CDR1 and CDR2: SGHRS and YFSETQ. CDR3 residues: CASSIVLASSSSYNEQFF. DNA of the CDR3: TGCGCCAGCAGCATCGTGCTAGCAAGTAGCAGCTCCTACAATGAGCAGTTCTTC.

The rearrangement joins TRBV5-1 to TRBJ1-5; D might be TRBD1 (5 bases). The CDR3 is 16 amino acids. V lost 0 bases and J lost 2, with 12 bases in between. Germline CDR1 SGHRS, CDR2 YFSETQ. For the CDR3, the DNA is TGCGCCAGCAGCTTGGTACTTCCAGGGCGCAATCAGCCCCAGCATTTT. Translation: CASSLVLPGRNQPQHF. Combining the CDR3 with reference TRBV5-1 and TRBJ1-5 gives the whole variable domain KAGVTQTPRYLIKTRGQQVTLSCSPISGHRSVSWYQQTPGQGLQFLFEYFSETQRNKGNFPGRFSGRQFSNSRSEMNVSTLELGDSALYLCASSLVLPGRNQPQHFGDGTRLSIL.

The rearrangement links TRBV4-1 to TRBJ2-7; 10 bases map to TRBD1. The CDR3 extends over 14 amino acids. Trimming at V came to 4 bases and at J to 7 bases, leaving 7 bases not matched to a gene. CDR1 is MGHRA and CDR2 is YSYEKL in the germline V gene. The CDR3 reads CASSPGTGAREQYF. The DNA for the CDR3 is TGCGCCAGCAGCCCCGGGACAGGGGCTAGGGAGCAGTACTTC.

The chain recombines TRBV5-1 with TRBJ2-1; 11 positions match TRBD2. With V trimmed by 1 base and J by 6 bases, 3 bases remained unmatched. This CDR3 contains 15 residues. Per germline, CDR1 SGHRS and CDR2 YFSETQ. CDR3 nucleotides: TGCGCCAGCAGCTTGTTAGCGGGAGGGGCCAATGAGCAGTTCTTC. The encoded protein is CASSLLAGGANEQFF.

This clone was seen only once. The chain recombines TRBV11-2 with TRBJ2-7; D gene uncertain. Trimming shortened V by 7 bases and J by 0 bases, and 19 bases separated the two germline ends. Germline lookup yields CDR1 SGHAT and CDR2 FQNNGV. CDR3 size: 16 residues. The CDR3 nucleotides read TGTGCCAGCACCCCAGAAGAGTCGGTAAGCTCCTACGAGCAGTACTTC. It codes for CASTPEESVSSYEQYF.

The gene calls are TRBV9 and TRBJ2-3, with 10 bases lining up with TRBD2. The CDR3 contains 17 residues. V lost 2 bases and J lost 1; bases outside the gene matches: 7. Germline-derived CDR1 and CDR2 are SGDLS and YYNGEE. CDR3 residues: CASSVSLAGVGTDTQYF. For the CDR3, the DNA is TGTGCCAGCAGCGTTTCTCTAGCGGGAGTGGGCACAGATACGCAGTATTTT.

This chain links TRBV28 with TRBJ2-4; the D gene is possibly TRBD1 (5 bases). This CDR3 region has 13 residues. Per the germline V gene, CDR1 is MDHEN and CDR2 is SYDVKM. V dropped 5 bases and J dropped 8 bases, with 13 bases sitting between them. In DNA form, the CDR3 reads TGTGCCAGCAGTCGCCAGGGTGGGGACATTCAGTACTTC. This sequence encodes CASSRQGGDIQYF.

This chain uses TRBV7-9 with TRBJ1-2; a weak D match, TRBD1 (5 bases). The germline gives CDR1 SEHNR, CDR2 FQNEAQ (reference sequence). This CDR3 is built from 14 residues. V was clipped by 4 bases and J by 8 bases, with 17 bases between them. CDR3 in amino acids: CASSWSGGSGGYTF. The CDR3 coding sequence is TGTGCCAGCAGCTGGTCCGGGGGGAGCGGCGGCTACACCTTC.